A selection of T cell receptor beta chains follows, all from one sample in a study of blood T cell repertoires in COVID-19. Only in-frame clones appear in the TCRdb table, and some are missing; sequencing was by immunoSEQ multiplex PCR. The data hold about 250,000 clones, with approximately 85% observed a single time. The sequenced sample was PBMCs or T cells enriched from blood (not recorded which). Every receptor here comes from a woman aged 30 to 39 who had recovered from COVID-19. Both conserved end residues are part of each CDR3. Each record gives: CDR3 protein, CDR3 DNA, CDR3 length, D gene, V gene, J gene, clone size. The D gene is left open where the match is weak. Size tells how often a clone was seen (once, few, many) or the class of an expanded clone, and some rows leave it out.

CDR3: CASSVEPGTYNEQFF
DNA: TGTGCCAGCAGCGTAGAACCGGGGACCTACAATGAGCAGTTCTTC
length: 15
D: -
V: TRBV9
J: TRBJ2-1
size: -

CDR3: CASSSEREPYNEQFF
DNA: TGTGCCAGCAGCTCGGAGCGGGAGCCCTACAATGAGCAGTTCTTC
length: 15
D: TRBD2
V: TRBV7-9
J: TRBJ2-1
size: -

CDR3: CATSRDPRPRADTQYF
DNA: TGTGCCACCAGCAGAGATCCGCGACCGAGGGCAGATACGCAGTATTTT
length: 16
D: -
V: TRBV15
J: TRBJ2-3
size: once

CDR3: CATSRDYGGTEAFF
DNA: TGTGCCACCAGCAGAGATTACGGGGGCACTGAAGCTTTCTTT
length: 14
D: -
V: TRBV15
J: TRBJ1-1
size: once

CDR3: CASSLWNAEEQYF
DNA: TGTGCCAGCAGTTTATGGAATGCGGAGGAGCAGTACTTC
length: 13
D: -
V: TRBV27
J: TRBJ2-7
size: -

CDR3: CASSEGEQETQYF
DNA: TGTGCCAGCAGCGAAGGGGAGCAAGAGACCCAGTACTTC
length: 13
D: -
V: TRBV2
J: TRBJ2-5
size: -

CDR3: CASNPVGGANEQYF
DNA: TGTGCCAGCAACCCAGTGGGGGGGGCGAACGAGCAGTACTTC
length: 14
D: -
V: TRBV7-8
J: TRBJ2-7
size: -

CDR3: CAWSGAGPEAFF
DNA: TGTGCCTGGAGTGGGGCAGGGCCCGAAGCTTTCTTT
length: 12
D: -
V: TRBV30
J: TRBJ1-1
size: -

CDR3: CASSRGYTIYF
DNA: TGTGCCAGCAGCCGGGGGTACACCATATATTTT
length: 11
D: -
V: TRBV28
J: TRBJ1-3
size: -

CDR3: CASSYRRGGNNEQFF
DNA: TGTGCCAGCAGTTACCGACGCGGGGGTAACAATGAGCAGTTCTTC
length: 15
D: TRBD2
V: TRBV6-2/TRBV6-3
J: TRBJ2-1
size: once

CDR3: CASSERGSLWQPQHF
DNA: TGTGCCAGCAGTGAAAGAGGGAGTCTTTGGCAGCCCCAGCATTTT
length: 15
D: -
V: TRBV6-1
J: TRBJ1-5
size: -

CDR3: CASSQFRDSQFF
DNA: TGTGCCAGCAGCCAATTCCGGGACAGTCAGTTCTTC
length: 12
D: TRBD1
V: TRBV14
J: TRBJ2-1
size: -

CDR3: CASSSPPRGGNEKLFF
DNA: TGTGCCAGCAGCTCCCCACCCAGAGGGGGAAATGAAAAACTGTTTTTT
length: 16
D: -
V: TRBV7-8
J: TRBJ1-4
size: -

CDR3: CASSLPGYGEQFF
DNA: TGTGCCAGCAGCTTACCAGGTTACGGTGAGCAGTTCTTC
length: 13
D: -
V: TRBV7-9
J: TRBJ2-1
size: -

CDR3: CASTIGAEYNEQFF
DNA: TGTGCCAGCACCATTGGGGCGGAGTACAATGAGCAGTTCTTC
length: 14
D: -
V: TRBV11-2
J: TRBJ2-1
size: -

CDR3: CASSLAGQGSYGYTF
DNA: TGTGCCAGCAGCTTAGCGGGACAGGGAAGCTATGGCTACACCTTC
length: 15
D: TRBD1
V: TRBV7-2
J: TRBJ1-2
size: -

CDR3: CASSPGGQTEAFF
DNA: TGTGCCAGCTCACCGGGGGGGCAAACTGAAGCTTTCTTT
length: 13
D: -
V: TRBV18
J: TRBJ1-1
size: -

CDR3: CASSYSGQDNQPQHF
DNA: TGTGCCAGCAGTTACTCGGGACAGGATAATCAGCCCCAGCATTTT
length: 15
D: TRBD1
V: TRBV6-5
J: TRBJ1-5
size: -

CDR3: CASSQGPGLPKQYF
DNA: TGTGCCAGCAGCCAAGGACCGGGACTTCCAAAGCAGTACTTC
length: 14
D: -
V: TRBV4-2
J: TRBJ2-7
size: once

CDR3: CASSLVNNEQFF
DNA: TGTGCCAGCAGTTTAGTTAATAATGAGCAGTTCTTC
length: 12
D: -
V: TRBV27
J: TRBJ2-1
size: -

CDR3: CASSLEGAGVETQYF
DNA: TGTGCCAGCAGTTTAGAAGGGGCCGGAGTAGAGACCCAGTACTTC
length: 15
D: -
V: TRBV28
J: TRBJ2-5
size: few

CDR3: CASSSSIQPQHF
DNA: TGTGCCAGCAGCTCTAGCATTCAGCCCCAGCATTTT
length: 12
D: -
V: TRBV5-6
J: TRBJ1-5
size: -

CDR3: CASSSNSGSPEQFF
DNA: TGTGCCAGCAGTAGCAATAGCGGGAGCCCTGAGCAGTTCTTC
length: 14
D: TRBD2
V: TRBV28
J: TRBJ2-1
size: -

CDR3: CASRTGLGQPQHF
DNA: TGTGCCAGCAGAACAGGGCTCGGGCAGCCCCAGCATTTT
length: 13
D: -
V: TRBV28
J: TRBJ1-5
size: -

CDR3: CASRGTSTYEQYF
DNA: TGTGCCAGCAGGGGGACAAGTACCTACGAGCAGTACTTC
length: 13
D: -
V: TRBV6-5
J: TRBJ2-7
size: -

CDR3: CASSWRGRGGTEAFF
DNA: TGCGCCAGCAGCTGGAGGGGGCGCGGTGGGACTGAAGCTTTCTTT
length: 15
D: TRBD1
V: TRBV5-1
J: TRBJ1-1
size: -

CDR3: CASSQVPEGRETQYF
DNA: TGTGCCAGCAGCCAAGTTCCTGAGGGCAGAGAGACCCAGTACTTC
length: 15
D: -
V: TRBV14
J: TRBJ2-5
size: once

CDR3: CASSQDRTSYNEQFF
DNA: TGCGCCAGCAGCCAAGATAGGACATCCTACAATGAGCAGTTCTTC
length: 15
D: -
V: TRBV4-1
J: TRBJ2-1
size: -

CDR3: CASSPRAGQGAYEQYF
DNA: TGTGCCAGCTCACCTCGAGCGGGACAGGGGGCATACGAGCAGTACTTC
length: 16
D: TRBD1
V: TRBV18
J: TRBJ2-7
size: -

CDR3: CASSLDRGNQPQHF
DNA: TGTGCCAGCAGTCTGGACAGGGGCAATCAGCCCCAGCATTTT
length: 14
D: TRBD1
V: TRBV27
J: TRBJ1-5
size: -

CDR3: CASSARLRLADTQYF
DNA: TGTGCCAGCAGCGCACGACTAAGACTAGCGGATACGCAGTATTTT
length: 15
D: TRBD2
V: TRBV7-8
J: TRBJ2-3
size: once

CDR3: CASSPGTIRNSPLHF
DNA: TGTGCCAGCAGCCCCGGGACAATCCGAAATTCACCCCTCCACTTT
length: 15
D: -
V: TRBV5-4
J: TRBJ1-6
size: -

CDR3: CSVNARDNSYEQYF
DNA: TGCAGCGTTAACGCACGGGACAACTCCTACGAGCAGTACTTC
length: 14
D: -
V: TRBV29-1
J: TRBJ2-7
size: -

CDR3: CASSWDRAGANVLTF
DNA: TGTGCCAGCAGCTGGGACAGGGCTGGGGCCAACGTCCTGACTTTC
length: 15
D: TRBD1
V: TRBV5-4
J: TRBJ2-6
size: -

CDR3: CASARGGRALDEQYF
DNA: TGTGCCAGCGCGAGGGGCGGGAGGGCTCTGGACGAGCAGTACTTC
length: 15
D: TRBD2
V: TRBV9
J: TRBJ2-7
size: few

CDR3: CAAESGGYGTDTQYF
DNA: TGCGCCGCCGAGTCGGGGGGATACGGCACAGATACGCAGTATTTT
length: 15
D: TRBD2
V: TRBV23-1
J: TRBJ2-3
size: -

CDR3: CASSSIDSAVSEQYF
DNA: TGTGCCAGCAGCTCAATTGACTCGGCCGTCTCCGAGCAGTACTTC
length: 15
D: -
V: TRBV11-2
J: TRBJ2-7
size: many

CDR3: CASSQDFTHREPQETQYF
DNA: TGTGCCAGCAGCCAAGATTTCACACACAGGGAACCTCAAGAGACCCAGTACTTC
length: 18
D: -
V: TRBV3-1/TRBV3-2
J: TRBJ2-5
size: -